Sequencing of this T cell receptor (beta chain) was carried out in a study of shared clonotypes between healthy human individuals. Turning to the study itself: Each donor had three CD4 naive, three CD4 memory, two CD8 naive and one CD8 memory plate.

This clone has at least ten counts. The CDR3 covers 13 residues. V lost 0 bases to trimming and J lost 3 bases, with 7 bases between them. Germline values: CDR1 SGHRS, CDR2 YFSETQ. A 200 ng quantity of DNA, 32,000 or so T cell genomes, went into the sorted-subset replicate PCRs. Profiled with immunoSEQ multiplex PCR; TCRdb holds only in-frame clones, not every one. In the table there are over a million clones, around three quarters of which are singletons. Material: memory CD4+ T cells from PBMCs. Sample subset: CD45RA-negative fraction. The chain uses TRBV5-1 and TRBJ2-7; no clear D. This TCR derives from a man between 18 and 35 years old in good health. Some clones in this sample may be carry-over from other donors' samples. DNA for the CDR3: TGCGCCAGCAGCTTGGGAGAATTCTACGAGCAGTACTTC. This gives the protein CASSLGEFYEQYF.